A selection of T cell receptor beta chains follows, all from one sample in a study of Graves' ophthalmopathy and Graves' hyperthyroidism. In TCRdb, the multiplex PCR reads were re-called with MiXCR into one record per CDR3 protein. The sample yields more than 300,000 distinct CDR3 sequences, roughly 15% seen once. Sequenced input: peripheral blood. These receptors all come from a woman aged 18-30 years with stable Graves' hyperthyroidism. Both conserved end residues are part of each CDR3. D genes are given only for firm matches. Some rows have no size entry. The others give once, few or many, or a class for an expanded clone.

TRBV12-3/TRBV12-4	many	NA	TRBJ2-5	CASSSTPHWETQYF	TGTGCCAGCAGTTCGACACCTCATTGGGAGACCCAGTACTTC
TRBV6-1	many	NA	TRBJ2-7	CASSEGLPEELYEQYF	TGTGCCAGCAGCGAAGGACTGCCTGAAGAGCTTTACGAGCAGTACTTC
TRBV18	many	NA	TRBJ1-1	CASSPGGPQTEAFF	TGTGCCAGCTCACCAGGGGGACCCCAGACAGAAGCTTTCTTT
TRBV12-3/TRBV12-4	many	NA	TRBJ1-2	CASGLGLRGSYGYTF	TGTGCCAGCGGATTGGGATTAAGGGGGTCCTATGGCTACACCTTC
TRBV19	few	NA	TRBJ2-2	CASTSLRRQNTGELFF	TGTGCCAGTACCTCCCTGCGCAGGCAGAACACCGGGGAGCTGTTTTTT
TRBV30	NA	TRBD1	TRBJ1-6	CAWSGGRGFKPLHF	TGTGCCTGGAGTGGTGGCAGGGGGTTCAAACCCCTCCACTTT
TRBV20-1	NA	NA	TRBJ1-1	CSARVLGGRTEAFF	TGCAGTGCTAGAGTCTTAGGGGGAAGGACTGAAGCTTTCTTT
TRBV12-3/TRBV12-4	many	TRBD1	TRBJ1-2	CASSLQTGTNYGYTF	TGTGCCAGCAGTTTGCAGACAGGGACTAACTATGGCTACACCTTC
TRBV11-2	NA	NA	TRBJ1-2	CASSLDHGTGSGYTF	TGTGCCAGCAGCTTAGATCACGGTACAGGGAGTGGCTACACCTTC
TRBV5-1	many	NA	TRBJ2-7	CASSPSDSDSYEQYF	TGCGCCAGCAGCCCGAGCGACAGCGACTCCTACGAGCAGTACTTC
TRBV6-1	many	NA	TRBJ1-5	CASSEDRQGSNQPQHF	TGTGCCAGCAGTGAAGATAGGCAGGGTAGCAATCAGCCCCAGCATTTT
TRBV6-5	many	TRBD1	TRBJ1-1	CASSSGQGALNTEAFF	TGTGCCAGCAGTTCCGGACAGGGGGCTTTGAACACTGAAGCTTTCTTT
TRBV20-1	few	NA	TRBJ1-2	CSARVSAIYGYTF	TGCAGTGCTAGGGTCAGTGCCATCTATGGCTACACCTTC
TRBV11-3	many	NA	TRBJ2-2	CASTLGGSLNTGELFF	TGTGCCAGCACCCTGGGGGGATCCCTGAACACCGGGGAGCTGTTTTTT
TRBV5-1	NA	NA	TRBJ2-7	CASSLGGVREQYF	TGCGCCAGCAGCTTGGGAGGGGTGAGAGAGCAGTACTTC
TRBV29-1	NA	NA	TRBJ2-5	CSVRAFGAFRETQYF	TGCAGCGTTCGTGCGTTTGGGGCCTTCCGGGAGACCCAGTACTTC
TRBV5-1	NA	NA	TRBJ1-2	CASSFGSGGYGYTF	TGCGCCAGCAGCTTTGGCAGCGGTGGCTATGGCTACACCTTC